The 29 T cell receptor beta chains below all came from one sample that was sequenced in a study of blood T cell repertoires in COVID-19. Generated by immunoSEQ multiplex PCR, the TCRdb table keeps only in-frame clones and is missing some. The table includes roughly 140,000 clones, 80% to 90% detected once. Sequenced input: peripheral blood. The receptors were gathered from a woman at least 80 years old with acute or convalescent COVID-19.

The genes are TRBV11-2 and TRBJ1-4, with 9 bases aligning to TRBD1. Losses at the gene ends were 5 bases for V and 7 bases for J; bases not matched to a gene: 5. Per the germline V gene, CDR1 is SGHAT and CDR2 is FQNNGV. The CDR3 length is 14 residues. The CDR3 spells CASSMGQGTEKLFF. CDR3 nucleotide sequence: TGTGCCAGCAGCATGGGACAGGGAACTGAAAAACTGTTTTTT.

Only one count was recorded for this clone. The chain carries TRBV30 and TRBJ1-4, with D possibly matching TRBD1 (6 bases). The ends were cut back, 3 bases at V and 7 bases at J, with 12 bases in the middle. CDR1 GTSNPN and CDR2 SVGIG come from the germline V gene (reference sequence). The CDR3 has 13 residues. In DNA, the CDR3 is TGTGCCTGGAGCGACGGACAGTCTGAAAAACTGTTTTTT. It codes for CAWSDGQSEKLFF. Complete variable domain (other parts from reference TRBV30 and TRBJ1-4): SQTIHQWPATLVQPVGSPLSLECTVEGTSNPNLYWYRQAAGRGLQLLFYSVGIGQISSEVPQNLSASRPQDRQFILSSKKLLLSDSGFYLCAWSDGQSEKLFFGSGTQLSVL.

The chain has TRBV3-1 (or the pseudogene TRBV3-2) and TRBJ1-5, with 7 bases that match TRBD1. This CDR3 contains 15 residues. Germline loops: CDR1 LGHDT, CDR2 YNNKEL (reference sequence). V lost 4 bases and J lost 4; bases outside the gene matches: 7. The CDR3 region has the DNA TGTGCCAGCAGCCCGGCAGGGGGGCGAAATCAGCCCCAGCATTTT. Translated, it gives CASSPAGGRNQPQHF.

V and J are TRBV7-9 and TRBJ1-1; 8 nucleotides agree with TRBD1. The CDR3 totals 13 residues. Per germline, CDR1 SEHNR and CDR2 FQNEAQ (reference sequence). Trimming removed 5 bases from V and 5 bases from J; junction bases left unmatched: 4. The CDR3 nucleotides are TGTGCCAGCAGCCTCCAGGGGGCTACTGAAGCTTTCTTT. This codes for CASSLQGATEAFF.

This clone was seen once. The chain is built from TRBV25-1 and TRBJ2-2; TRBD2 agrees at 7 bases. The CDR3 consists of 18 residues. Trimming cost V 6 bases and J 3 bases; bases outside gene matches: 16. Germline CDR1 is MGHDK and CDR2 is SYGVNS. The CDR3 bases are TGTGCCAGCAGCGACGCCCGGGCTAGCGGAACTTACACCGGGGAGCTGTTTTTT. This translates into CASSDARASGTYTGELFF.

The chain links TRBV5-1 to TRBJ2-4, with D possibly matching TRBD2 (5 bases). The length of the CDR3 is 15 residues. The V end lost 0 bases, the J end lost 3 bases, and 10 bases lay between the germline ends. Germline V CDR1 and CDR2: SGHRS, YFSETQ. DNA of the CDR3: TGCGCCAGCAGCTTGGCCCTAGCAGGCAAAAACATTCAGTACTTC. Its protein is CASSLALAGKNIQYF.

CDR3 loop: CASSRGRGLFF. The CDR3 nucleotides are TGTGCCAGTAGTCGAGGGCGGGGGCTGTTTTTT. The chain uses TRBV19 and TRBJ2-2, with a possible D match to TRBD2 (6 bases). With 5 bases removed from V and 13 bases from J, the gap between germline ends came to 11 bases. Germline V gene data show CDR1 as LNHDA and CDR2 as SQIVND (reference sequence). This CDR3 region has 11 residues.

This chain connects TRBV4-3 to TRBJ1-4; 9 bases are a match to TRBD1. V gave up 3 bases and J gave up 8 bases; unmatched junction bases: 10. Germline CDR1 is LGHNA and CDR2 is YSLEER. The CDR3 length is 16 residues. Here the CDR3 DNA reads TGCGCCAGCAGCCAGACACCGGGACAGGGTTTCGAAAAACTGTTTTTT. Amino acid sequence: CASSQTPGQGFEKLFF.

The rearrangement joins TRBV7-9 to TRBJ2-5, with D uncertain. V shed 4 bases and J shed 2 bases, with 8 bases lying between them. Germline CDR1 SEHNR, CDR2 FQNEAQ (reference sequence). The length of the CDR3 is 13 residues. The CDR3 spells CASSSTEQETQYF. CDR3 coding DNA: TGTGCCAGCAGCTCTACAGAGCAAGAGACCCAGTACTTC.

The rearrangement joins TRBV28 to TRBJ1-1; D is perhaps TRBD1 (6 bases). From germline, CDR1 is MDHEN and CDR2 SYDVKM. The CDR3 consists of 15 residues. Trimming cost V 3 bases and J 2 bases, with 13 bases left between them. The CDR3 loop is CASSFFGGGNTEAFF. For the CDR3, the DNA is TGTGCCAGCAGTTTTTTTGGGGGCGGAAACACTGAAGCTTTCTTT.

The chain combines TRBV16 with TRBJ1-2; D is ambiguous. V lost 2 bases and J 4 bases, leaving 8 bases between the germline ends. From germline, CDR1 is KGHSY and CDR2 FQNENV. The CDR3 is made up of 13 amino acids. This chain's CDR3 is CASSQNQAYGYTF. The CDR3 DNA sequence: TGTGCCAGCAGCCAAAACCAGGCCTATGGCTACACCTTC.

This clone was seen once. V and J are TRBV19 and TRBJ2-1; D may be TRBD2 (6 bases). V was trimmed by 8 bases and J by 3 bases, leaving 17 bases between them. In germline, CDR1 is LNHDA, CDR2 SQIVND (reference sequence). CDR3 size: 15 residues. The chain's CDR3 is CASSPAGDFYNEQFF. DNA for the CDR3: TGTGCCAGTTCGCCTGCCGGGGACTTCTACAATGAGCAGTTCTTC.

The chain recombines TRBV5-4 with TRBJ2-5; D may be TRBD1 (6 bases). CDR1 and CDR2 (germline): SGHNT, YYREEE (reference sequence). Trimming removed 1 base at V and 4 bases at J, with 8 bases between. This CDR3 contains 13 residues. The CDR3 spells CASSLTGTETQYF. The DNA for the CDR3 is TGTGCCAGCAGCTTGACAGGGACAGAGACCCAGTACTTC.

The chain recombines TRBV30 with TRBJ2-7; D possibly corresponds to TRBD2 (5 bases). Trimming left V 5 bases short and J 2 bases short, with 10 bases between. The CDR3 contains 12 residues. Germline-derived CDR1 and CDR2 are GTSNPN and SVGIG (reference sequence). CDR3: CAWSGDTYEQYF. The CDR3 coding sequence is TGTGCCTGGTCCGGGGATACCTACGAGCAGTACTTC.

V and J are TRBV2 and TRBJ1-2; no clear D. The CDR3 has 13 amino acids. V was cut by 7 bases and J by 0 bases, with 9 bases left in between. Germline lookup yields CDR1 SNHLY and CDR2 FYNNEI. The CDR3 reads CASTKDSNYGYTF. For the CDR3, the DNA is TGTGCCAGCACTAAGGACTCTAACTATGGCTACACCTTC.

The rearrangement uses TRBV19 and TRBJ1-6; D gene unclear. The V gene lost 4 bases and the J gene lost 7 bases, with 8 bases spanning the gap. CDR3 length: 13 amino acids. From germline, CDR1 is LNHDA and CDR2 SQIVND (reference sequence). This CDR3 is CASSNGMNSPLHF. The CDR3 nucleotides read TGTGCCAGTAGTAACGGGATGAATTCACCCCTCCACTTT. Together with reference TRBV19 and TRBJ1-6, the CDR3 gives the full variable domain: DGGITQSPKYLFRKEGQNVTLSCEQNLNHDAMYWYRQDPGQGLRLIYYSQIVNDFQKGDIAEGYSVSREKKESFPLTVTSAQKNPTAFYLCASSNGMNSPLHFGNGTRLTVT.

The genes are TRBV20-1 and TRBJ1-1; perhaps TRBD1 as D (6 bases). The germline V and J ends were trimmed by 6 bases and 7 bases, with 12 bases remaining between them. The germline CDR1 and CDR2 sequences are DFQATT and SNEGSKA (reference sequence). The CDR3 spans 11 residues. CDR3 residues: CSARQAYEAFF. DNA of the CDR3: TGCAGTGCGAGACAGGCTTATGAAGCTTTCTTT.

The chain carries TRBV6-5 and TRBJ2-5, with 9 bases identical to TRBD1. The CDR3 spans 15 residues. V lost 6 bases, J lost 5 bases, and 10 bases stayed unmatched. Per germline, CDR1 MNHEY and CDR2 SVGAGI. The CDR3 is CASSAGTGYGETQYF. The CDR3 nucleotides are TGTGCCAGCAGCGCCGGGACAGGGTATGGGGAGACCCAGTACTTC.

The V gene is TRBV9, the J gene TRBJ1-3; 10 bases agree with TRBD1. The CDR3 runs to 15 residues. V trimming: 3 bases; J trimming: 4 bases; junction bases outside the gene matches: 4. Germline V gene lookup returns CDR1 SGDLS and CDR2 YYNGEE. CDR3 nucleotides: TGTGCCAGCAGCGGACAGGGGGCGCCGGGAAACACCATATATTTT. This encodes CASSGQGAPGNTIYF. The full variable domain, completed using reference TRBV9 and TRBJ1-3, is DSGVTQTPKHLITATGQRVTLRCSPRSGDLSVYWYQQSLDQGLQFLIQYYNGEERAKGNILERFSAQQFPDLHSELNLSSLELGDSALYFCASSGQGAPGNTIYFGEGSWLTVV.

The chain links TRBV5-5 to TRBJ1-2; D is unclear. The V end was cut by 5 bases, the J end by 3 bases, with 14 bases between. Germline V lookup: CDR1 SGHKS, CDR2 YYEKEE (reference sequence). The CDR3 is made up of 14 amino acids. The CDR3 sequence is CASRMRGSDYGYTF. CDR3 in DNA: TGTGCCAGCAGAATGCGGGGATCTGACTATGGCTACACCTTC.

This sequence joins TRBV19 and TRBJ1-6; no clear D. Germline V gene sequence: CDR1 LNHDA, CDR2 SQIVND (reference sequence). V lost 3 bases and J lost 1, with 7 bases in between. This CDR3 is 15 amino acids long. The DNA of the CDR3 is TGTGCCAGTAGTATCCGAGGGTCCTATAATTCACCCCTCCACTTT. Translated: CASSIRGSYNSPLHF.

The chain couples TRBV12-5 to TRBJ2-1; maybe TRBD2 (5 bases). There are 12 residues in the CDR3. Trimming cost V 0 bases and J 13 bases, with 10 bases left between them. Germline CDR1 reads LGHNT; CDR2 reads FRNRAP. The CDR3 DNA follows: TGTGCTAGTGGTTTGGTGACTAACGAACAGTTCTTC. Amino acids: CASGLVTNEQFF.

The rearrangement uses TRBV7-2 and TRBJ1-1, with TRBD1 identical over 7 bases. This CDR3 region has 14 residues. V shed 1 base and J 8 bases; nucleotides not matched to a gene: 7. Germline lookup yields CDR1 SGHTA and CDR2 FQGNSA. The CDR3 reads CASSLGDSVAEAFF. The CDR3 DNA reads as TGTGCCAGCAGCTTAGGGGACAGTGTCGCCGAAGCTTTCTTT.

Here the CDR3 DNA reads TGCGCCAGCAGCTTACGGCAGGCAGTGGGTGAGCAGTTCTTC. It is translated as CASSLRQAVGEQFF. The V and J genes are TRBV5-1 and TRBJ2-1; D gene unclear. Germline values: CDR1 SGHRS, CDR2 YFSETQ. Trimming shortened V by 2 bases and J by 9 bases, and 15 bases separated the two germline ends. The CDR3 contains 14 residues.

V usage is TRBV28 and J usage is TRBJ2-1; the D gene is possibly TRBD2 (5 bases). The CDR3 loop spans 12 amino acids. V shed 6 bases and J shed 15 bases, with 18 bases lying between them. Per the germline V gene, CDR1 is MDHEN and CDR2 is SYDVKM. This CDR3 is CASRIIEGGLFF. CDR3 bases: TGTGCCAGCAGGATAATCGAGGGTGGGCTGTTCTTC.

The chain has TRBV5-4 and TRBJ1-1; TRBD1 agrees at 10 bases. After removal of 4 bases from V and 1 base from J, the junction contained 7 bases not matched to a gene. Per the germline V gene, CDR1 is SGHNT and CDR2 is YYREEE (reference sequence). The CDR3 loop spans 16 amino acids. CDR3 sequence (DNA): TGTGCCAGCAGCCCTCCTAGGACAGGGGGGAACACTGAAGCTTTCTTT. It encodes CASSPPRTGGNTEAFF.

The chain uses TRBV18 and TRBJ1-4; D is uncertain. Germline V lookup: CDR1 KGHSH, CDR2 LQKENI. V was pared by 0 bases and J by 0 bases, with 8 bases between. CDR3 length: 16 residues. The CDR3 nucleotides read TGTGCCAGCTCACCACCGACTAGTGCAACTAATGAAAAACTGTTTTTT. This encodes CASSPPTSATNEKLFF.

The rearrangement joins TRBV2 to TRBJ1-2; 7 positions match TRBD1. Germline loops: CDR1 SNHLY, CDR2 FYNNEI. The CDR3 extends over 14 amino acids. After removal of 4 bases from V and 4 bases from J, the junction contained 6 bases not matched to a gene. CDR3 sequence reads: CASSGDRAIYGYTF. In DNA, the CDR3 is TGTGCCAGCAGTGGCGACAGGGCCATCTATGGCTACACCTTC. Supplemented by reference TRBV2 and TRBJ1-2, the full variable domain reads EPEVTQTPSHQVTQMGQEVILRCVPISNHLYFYWYRQILGQKVEFLVSFYNNEISEKSEIFDDQFSVERPDGSNFTLKIRSTKLEDSAMYFCASSGDRAIYGYTFGSGTRLTVV.

The V and J genes are TRBV18 and TRBJ1-4; TRBD1 matches 9 bases. V was pared by 6 bases and J by 7 bases, with 6 bases of the junction left unmatched. The germline V gene encodes CDR1 KGHSH and CDR2 LQKENI. CDR3 length equals 14 residues. The CDR3: CASSRTGGGEKLFF. CDR3 DNA: TGTGCCAGCTCCCGCACAGGGGGCGGTGAAAAACTGTTTTTT.